This T cell receptor (beta chain) emerged from a study of blood T cells in healthy people across ages. The authors ran a second PCR of about 6 to 11 cycles using a sample-barcoded 5' primer and a J-beta primer mix. TCRdb itself ran the 5' RACE reads through MiXCR, one entry per CDR3 protein. The data show about 580,000 distinct CDR3 sequences, 45% to 55% seen once. Comment on this clonotype: Its antigen remains unidentified. This could be a read error, since a much larger clone is one nucleotide away.

General study findings and limits: Roughly linear declines in TCR beta diversity per million T cells occurred with age.

Each sample gave at least 7 million isolated PBMCs. In germline, CDR1 is MNHEY, CDR2 SVGAGI. The CDR3 has 14 amino acids. This sequence joins TRBV6-5 and TRBJ2-4; D uncertain. Sequencing was carried out using blood. This sequence originates from an elderly man in good health. The CDR3 protein is CASSDSTYPREQYF. The CDR3 DNA sequence: TGTGCCAGCAGTGACTCGACCTACCCTAGAGAGCAGTACTTC.